The TCR beta chain described here comes from a study of T cell responses to AZD1222 COVID-19 vaccine. Overall study: The study pooled second doses at about 4 or about 12 weeks.

Study-wide results and caveats: Only after the peak T cell response were repertoires sampled. Possibly, clonal diversity was underestimated; donors were largely white British and included more females.

Germline loops: CDR1 MNHNY, CDR2 SVGAGI (reference sequence). V lost 2 bases, J lost 0 bases, and 8 bases lay in between. The CDR3 runs 15 residues. Notes on this clone: Its antigen is as yet unknown.

This table comes from immunoSEQ multiplex PCR, and its TCRdb copy is limited to in-frame clones, with some not included. The sample contains fewer than 150,000 clones, roughly 93% of which appear only once. The chain joins TRBV6-6 to TRBJ1-3; D uncertain. This specimen was peripheral blood, taken on day 0 of AZD1222 vaccination. The sequence was collected from an adult in good health. Written as DNA, the CDR3 is TGTGCCAGCAGTTACGGGGAAATCTCTGGAAACACCATATATTTT. Translating gives CASSYGEISGNTIYF.